These T cell receptor beta chains were read from a single sample in a study of regulatory T cells in long-lasting Graves disease. TCRdb reprocessed the multiplex PCR reads via MiXCR and lists one record per CDR3 protein. The profile shows about 420,000 distinct CDR3 sequences, around 24% of them singletons. The material was peripheral blood mononuclear cells (PBMCs), obtained when the disease was refractory, from a patient treated with antithyroid drugs. The origin of the receptors is a female donor with Graves disease. The CDR3 runs from the conserved cysteine through the conserved F or W. D genes are given only for firm matches. The listing skips clone size in some rows; elsewhere it reads once, few, many or a size class.

J gene	D gene	V gene	clone size	CDR3 protein	CDR3 DNA
TRBJ2-7	TRBD2	TRBV15	few	CATSSQAGGSYEQYF	TGTGCCACCAGCAGTCAAGCGGGAGGGTCCTACGAGCAGTACTTC
TRBJ1-2	NA	TRBV7-2	few	CASSLTGHPEEGYTF	TGTGCCAGCAGCCTGACGGGACACCCGGAGGAGGGCTACACCTTC
TRBJ2-3	NA	TRBV6-2/TRBV6-3	NA	CASSGSWDTLTDTQYF	TGTGCCAGCAGTGGTAGTTGGGACACCCTCACAGATACGCAGTATTTT
TRBJ1-6	NA	TRBV4-1	NA	CASSQLMWLSYNSPLHF	TGCGCCAGCAGCCAACTGATGTGGTTGTCCTATAATTCACCCCTCCACTTT
TRBJ1-3	NA	TRBV19	NA	CASELQGTGNTIYF	TGTGCCAGTGAACTACAGGGAACTGGAAACACCATATATTTT
TRBJ1-5	NA	TRBV10-3	NA	CATSESQGSNQPQHF	TGTGCCACCAGTGAGTCACAGGGTAGCAATCAGCCCCAGCATTTT
TRBJ2-5	NA	TRBV9	few	CASSGGAFETQYF	TGTGCCAGCTCCGGGGGAGCATTTGAGACCCAGTACTTC
TRBJ1-4	NA	TRBV12-3/TRBV12-4	many	CASSLDRFNEKLFF	TGTGCCAGCAGTTTAGACAGATTTAATGAAAAACTGTTTTTT
TRBJ1-1	NA	TRBV27	NA	CASSPLYKGETEAFF	TGTGCCAGCAGTCCCCTTTATAAGGGGGAGACTGAAGCTTTCTTT
TRBJ2-7	TRBD2	TRBV7-2	NA	CASSLWTSGSSGGEQYF	TGTGCCAGCAGCTTATGGACTAGCGGGAGTTCGGGTGGGGAGCAGTACTTC
TRBJ1-4	NA	TRBV7-9	few	CASSFGGTTNEKLFF	TGTGCCAGCAGCTTTGGAGGGACAACTAATGAAAAACTGTTTTTT
TRBJ1-5	NA	TRBV10-3	NA	CAIGRGNQPQHF	TGTGCCATCGGCAGGGGCAATCAGCCCCAGCATTTT
TRBJ1-1	NA	TRBV5-1	NA	CASSLVFAGRMNTEAFF	TGCGCCAGCAGCTTGGTTTTTGCGGGGCGCATGAACACTGAAGCTTTCTTT
TRBJ1-5	TRBD1	TRBV7-2	few	CASSSWDRGNSNQPQHF	TGTGCCAGCAGCTCTTGGGACAGGGGAAATAGCAATCAGCCCCAGCATTTT
TRBJ1-2	NA	TRBV9	many	CASSVAMEDDYGYTF	TGTGCCAGCAGCGTAGCTATGGAAGATGACTATGGCTACACCTTC
TRBJ1-4	TRBD1	TRBV15	NA	CATSSRYGTGDEKLFF	TGTGCCACCAGCAGTAGATACGGGACAGGGGATGAAAAACTGTTTTTT
TRBJ2-7	TRBD2	TRBV20-1	few	CSARASGTSGTYEQYF	TGCAGTGCTAGGGCCTCCGGGACTAGCGGAACCTACGAGCAGTACTTC
TRBJ1-1	NA	TRBV19	NA	CATRRYDEPEAFF	TGTGCCACCCGGAGGTACGACGAGCCTGAAGCTTTCTTT
TRBJ2-1	NA	TRBV25-1	NA	CASSQPGAPAYNEQFF	TGTGCCAGCAGCCAGCCTGGGGCGCCTGCCTACAATGAGCAGTTCTTC
TRBJ1-1	NA	TRBV6-1	many	CASSSNPGRQSSEAFF	TGTGCCAGCAGCTCCAATCCGGGACGGCAAAGTTCTGAAGCTTTCTTT
TRBJ2-7	NA	TRBV7-2	many	CASSPMSGGASYEQYF	TGTGCCAGCAGCCCGATGTCTGGGGGCGCCTCCTACGAGCAGTACTTC
TRBJ2-2	TRBD2	TRBV27	NA	CASSLIWAGVRNTGELFF	TGTGCCAGCAGTTTAATTTGGGCGGGAGTCAGGAACACCGGGGAGCTGTTTTTT
TRBJ1-1	NA	TRBV7-2	NA	CASSLEGGLTEAFF	TGTGCCAGCAGCTTAGAAGGGGGGCTCACTGAAGCTTTCTTT
TRBJ1-2	NA	TRBV12-3/TRBV12-4	few	CASSRLNEVNYGYTF	TGTGCCAGCAGTCGATTAAATGAGGTTAACTATGGCTACACCTTC
TRBJ2-7	NA	TRBV3-1	NA	CASSHWQGPYEQYF	TGTGCCAGCAGCCATTGGCAGGGGCCCTACGAGCAGTACTTC
TRBJ1-1	TRBD1	TRBV5-4	NA	CASSIGQGANPTIEAFF	TGTGCCAGCAGCATCGGACAGGGGGCGAACCCAACGATTGAAGCTTTCTTT
TRBJ1-1	NA	TRBV5-1	few	CASSLQSKAEAFF	TGCGCCAGCAGCTTGCAATCGAAGGCTGAAGCTTTCTTT
TRBJ1-1	NA	TRBV7-9	NA	CASSSSTGNTEAFF	TGTGCCAGCAGCTCATCGACAGGGAACACTGAAGCTTTCTTT
TRBJ2-7	NA	TRBV20-1	many	CSATPGVPYEQYF	TGCAGTGCTACCCCAGGGGTCCCCTACGAGCAGTACTTC
TRBJ1-5	TRBD1	TRBV6-5	many	CASSYSDRGDQPQHF	TGTGCCAGCAGTTACTCCGACAGGGGGGATCAGCCCCAGCATTTT
TRBJ2-7	TRBD1	TRBV6-2/TRBV6-3	few	CASSYSTGRYEQYF	TGTGCCAGCAGTTACTCGACAGGGCGGTACGAGCAGTACTTC
TRBJ2-7	TRBD1	TRBV5-1	few	CASSQPGQLYEQYF	TGCGCCAGCAGCCAGCCGGGACAGCTCTACGAGCAGTACTTC
TRBJ1-5	NA	TRBV12-3/TRBV12-4	many	CASSAGTASRGQPQHF	TGTGCCAGCAGTGCAGGGACGGCGTCTCGTGGTCAGCCCCAGCATTTT
TRBJ1-4	TRBD1	TRBV30	NA	CAWGAARQGATNEKLFF	TGTGCCTGGGGAGCCGCGCGACAGGGTGCAACTAATGAAAAACTGTTTTTT
TRBJ2-7	NA	TRBV2	few	CAGLGQGSNEQYF	TGTGCCGGACTGGGCCAGGGGTCCAACGAGCAGTACTTC
TRBJ1-2	NA	TRBV6-1	NA	CATRPGQNYGYTF	TGTGCCACACGACCGGGCCAAAACTATGGCTACACCTTC
TRBJ1-1	TRBD1	TRBV4-2	NA	CASSLNKGQTISHTEAFF	TGTGCCAGCAGCCTCAATAAGGGACAGACAATTTCGCACACTGAAGCTTTCTTT
TRBJ1-1	TRBD1	TRBV27	many	CASSPLQGITEAFF	TGTGCCAGCAGTCCGCTACAGGGGATAACTGAAGCTTTCTTT
TRBJ2-7	NA	TRBV27	many	CASKITPVAYEQYF	TGTGCCAGCAAAATTACGCCGGTTGCCTACGAGCAGTACTTC
TRBJ2-2	NA	TRBV11-1	NA	CASSLFTANTGELFF	TGTGCCAGCAGCTTATTCACAGCGAACACCGGGGAGCTGTTTTTT
TRBJ1-1	NA	TRBV24-1	few	CATSDPPNTEAFF	TGTGCCACCAGTGACCCACCCAACACTGAAGCTTTCTTT
TRBJ1-5	NA	TRBV28	many	CASSDLWDPYSNQPQHF	TGTGCCAGCAGTGACCTGTGGGATCCTTATAGCAATCAGCCCCAGCATTTT
TRBJ1-2	NA	TRBV5-1	NA	CASSQTGASGYTF	TGCGCCAGCAGCCAAACGGGGGCATCCGGCTACACCTTC
TRBJ1-4	TRBD1	TRBV7-2	many	CASSKGTGTVNEKLFF	TGTGCCAGCAGCAAAGGAACCGGGACAGTAAATGAAAAACTGTTTTTT
TRBJ1-1	NA	TRBV3-1	NA	CASSPSRGRDEAFF	TGTGCCAGCAGCCCCAGTAGGGGCCGTGATGAAGCTTTCTTT
TRBJ1-3	TRBD1	TRBV29-1	NA	CSVSDRAGNTIYF	TGCAGCGTCTCGGACAGGGCCGGAAACACCATATATTTT